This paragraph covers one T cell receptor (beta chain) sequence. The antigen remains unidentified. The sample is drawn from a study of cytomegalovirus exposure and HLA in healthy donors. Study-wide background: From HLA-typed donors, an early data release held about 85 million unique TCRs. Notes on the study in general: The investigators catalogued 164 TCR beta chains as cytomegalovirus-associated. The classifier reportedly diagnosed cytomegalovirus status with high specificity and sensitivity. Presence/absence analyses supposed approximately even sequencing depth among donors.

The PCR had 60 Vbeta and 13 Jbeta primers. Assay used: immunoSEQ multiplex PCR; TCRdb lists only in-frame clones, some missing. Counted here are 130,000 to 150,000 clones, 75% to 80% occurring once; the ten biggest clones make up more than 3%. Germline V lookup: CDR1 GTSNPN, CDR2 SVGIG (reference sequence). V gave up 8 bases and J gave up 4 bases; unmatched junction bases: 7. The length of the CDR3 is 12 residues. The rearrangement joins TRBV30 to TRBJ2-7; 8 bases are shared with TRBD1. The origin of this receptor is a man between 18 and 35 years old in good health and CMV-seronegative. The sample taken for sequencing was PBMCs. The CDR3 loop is CALRTGGYEQYF. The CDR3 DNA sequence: TGTGCCCTCCGAACAGGGGGGTACGAGCAGTACTTC.